The TCR beta chain described here comes from a study of blood T cell repertoires in COVID-19. The CDR3 is 14 amino acids. V was trimmed by 0 bases and J by 1 base, leaving 8 bases between them. Germline V gene lookup returns CDR1 SGHRS and CDR2 YFSETQ. Remarks on this clone: The same CDR3 can be traced to other DNA sequences in this sample.

Measured with immunoSEQ multiplex PCR; TCRdb has only the in-frame clones, and not every one. Of 120,000 to 150,000 clones listed, around nine tenths were seen once; the top ten hold about 1.5%. This TCR came from a human donor in a cohort sampled during active COVID-19. Sequenced: peripheral blood. The V gene is TRBV5-1, the J gene TRBJ2-7; weak D call: TRBD1 (6 bases). The CDR3 region is CASSLVGGSYEQYF. CDR3 DNA sequence: TGCGCCAGCAGCTTGGTAGGGGGATCCTACGAGCAGTACTTC.